The TCR beta chain under discussion was sequenced for a study of cytomegalovirus exposure and HLA in healthy donors (dated by TCRdb to 2016 to 2017). A note on the overall study: An earlier analysis of under 600 of the donors reported about 250 Gb of sequence data and 100 million to 130 million unique TCR beta sequences from about 179 million T cells. To study patterns of TCR occurrence, a later analysis re-analyzed previously published TCR beta repertoires from 550 to 800 donors and added high-resolution HLA genotyping. To decide whether each TCR beta V gene segment behaved as functional or pseudogenic, an earlier analysis of nearly 600 of the donors relied on high-throughput TCR beta sequencing. Rather than using new phenotypic data, the later analysis identified candidate immune exposures from TCR beta sequences and from how often those sequences occurred across donors. Every repertoire in the discovery cohort had been generated on one and the same sequencing platform. The study combined high-throughput TCR immunosequencing, statistical association of individual TCRs with disease status, and machine learning to predict cytomegalovirus infection status. Roughly 300 gigabases of sequencing data and 70 million to 85 million unique TCR sequences were included in an early release covering about 620 HLA-typed donors. The number of typed donors differed by locus: 629-630 for A, B, C, DRB1 and DQB1; approximately 520 for DQA1; 606 for DPA1; and approximately 450 for DPB1. Among the roughly 380 genotyped donors, around 81% belonged to the genetic ancestry cluster associated with self-reported Caucasian donors. Besides the first cohort of about 730 subjects, a separate validation cohort made up of about 120 different subjects was used. The study was designed to test whether signatures of past pathogen exposure could be identified by cataloging public T cell receptors. Among about 410 genotyped donors of the cohort, an average of approximately 220,000 unique TCR beta nucleotide sequences was sequenced per donor, of which about 20% were non-productive. HLA typing covered class I and class II loci at four-digit resolution. The T cell repertoires of 670 or so subjects were profiled by immunosequencing and related to cytomegalovirus serostatus. Alongside the repertoire data, information on donor age, sex, ethnicity and CMV serostatus was compiled. Genome-wide SNP genotypes for about three fifths of the 666 donors were used in a later genetic analysis, which treated that subset as a discovery cohort. Five DR-DQ haplotypes were treated as single units for association and clustering because of strong linkage in the cohort. General conclusions and limits of the study: Immune exposure information for the cohort was limited to CMV serostatus. Because the 87-base-pair reads could not distinguish some IMGT-functional V segments, including TRBV6-2 and TRBV6-3, those segments were excluded. Because counts were too low, seventeen rarely observed V segments, including chromosome 9 orphons, were left out of the earlier analysis of 587 of the donors. In a later analysis, some 17,000 TCR beta sequences were associated with specific HLA alleles at a false discovery rate of 0.05. Sequencing depth was assumed to be roughly uniform across donors in the presence/absence analyses, though that assumption may not hold. Compared with equally common non-associated chains, HLA-associated TCR beta chains in a later analysis were more clonally expanded and had lower generation probabilities. A few of the identified cytomegalovirus-associated TCR beta chains were confirmed in vitro to be specific for cytomegalovirus antigens. When HLA alleles, especially DR and DQ, strongly co-occurred, attributing TCR associations to individual alleles was difficult. A total of 150 to 200 TCR beta chains were listed by the study as associated with cytomegalovirus. The classifier was reported to diagnose cytomegalovirus status with high specificity and sensitivity in both the original cohort and the validation cohort. In a later analysis, TCR association rates were found to vary across HLA loci, with the most associated TCRs seen for DRB1 alleles and the fewest for HLA-C alleles. According to a later genetic analysis, donors in an Asian-associated ancestry cluster had fewer N-insertions in productive TCRs than the roughly 700-donor mean. A later analysis reported that several top co-occurrence clusters appeared linked to parvovirus B19, influenza, CMV and Epstein-Barr virus. Because HLA typing was missing for some donors at each locus, association tests included only the typed subset. Linkage disequilibrium might explain the correlated functional status among segregating V segments, but an unknown experimental factor could not be excluded. Most CMV-associated TCR beta chains appeared to be HLA-restricted in a later analysis, and the HLA associations seemed to be driven largely by CMV exposure. In an earlier analysis of 587 of the donors, most TCR beta V segments appeared in productive rearrangements about 87% or about 30% of the time, broadly matching IMGT annotations. A group of highly shared sequence variants was considered likely to be a technical artifact of the sequencing pipeline. In a later genetic analysis, a missense DCLRE1C variant was associated with V-gene and J-gene trimming of TCR beta chains, and the association was replicated in an independent cohort. According to the authors, the approach could potentially be generalized to other disease states and immunological phenotypes. Only TCR beta chains were sequenced in this cohort, and the absence of alpha or paired-chain data limited detectable features. Across donors, most TCR sequences were observed very rarely, whereas some public TCRs were present in many individuals. A further reported finding was that TCR beta sequences accurately predicted the HLA-A and HLA-B alleles for most subjects in the first cohort.

The cohort comprised 550 to 700 healthy bone marrow donors. All cohort members were sampled while nominally healthy, although unrecorded immune exposures were likely present. The donor was CMV seropositive and was included in the group of 250 to 300 seropositive cohort members. A peripheral blood sample was collected from each donor, and TCR beta sequencing was performed on peripheral blood mononuclear cells. Genomic DNA extraction from the blood cell samples was performed with the Qiagen DNeasy Blood Extraction Kit. The library relied on the immunoSEQ multiplex PCR assay. A mixture of 60 forward primers for TCR Vbeta segments and 13 reverse primers for TCR Jbeta segments was used in the multiplex PCR. The CDR3 region of rearranged TCR beta genes was amplified from genomic DNA with a multiplex PCR assay. The Illumina HiSeq System was used to sequence the amplified TCR beta libraries as 87-base-pair reads. Processing in the source paper ran as follows. A later analysis counted around 72 million unique TCR beta chains across the roughly 700 repertoires, and around 9.9 million of these chains were shared by at least two donors. Raw reads were error-corrected and collapsed into unique sequences by a nearest-neighbor algorithm in which closely related sequences were merged to remove PCR and sequencing errors. To assign V, D and J gene segments, CDR3 sequences were aligned to IMGT reference sequences. For a sequence to be retained, a match of at least six nucleotides was required to both a V gene segment and a J gene segment. A rearrangement counted as productive if the CDR3 had no stop codons and remained in frame with V and J, and every other rearrangement counted as non-productive. CDR3 was defined by IMGT convention, running from the second conserved V-encoded cysteine to the conserved J-encoded phenylalanine. The earlier analysis of roughly 590 of the donors excluded sequences that lacked an unambiguous match to a single V gene segment. An earlier analysis of a few hundred of the donors called V segments functional above 56.7% productive rearrangements and segregating when the between-donor standard deviation exceeded 5%. A statistical classification framework was built for diagnosing cytomegalovirus status from the catalog of TCR beta chain sequences. In a later analysis, TCR nucleotide sequences were compared against IMGT/GENE-DB human TR gene sequences so that V and J genes could be assigned. In a later analysis, CDR3 sequences and most-parsimonious VDJ recombination scenarios were assigned using the TCRdist pipeline. In a later analysis, every TCR beta chain was defined by the combination of its CDR3 amino acid sequence and its V-gene family, and reads without a unique V-gene family were dropped. In a later analysis, 450 to 600 highly shared, low-generation-probability nucleotide sequences were removed to address suspected cross-contamination and a sequencing artifact. In a later analysis, a clonal expansion index was calculated for each public chain from normalized within-repertoire ranks of inferred template counts. Generation probabilities in a later analysis came from a VDJ recombination model fitted to out-of-frame rearrangements, and those results were checked against IGoR. In a later analysis, hypergeometric tests were used to score TCR-TCR, TCR-HLA and TCR-CMV co-occurrence, with a repertoire-size bias correction applied to TCR pairs. A later analysis estimated false discovery rates by permuting HLA or CMV assignments 20 times. In a later analysis, co-occurring TCRs were grouped with DBSCAN, and TCRdist sequence similarity was added when clustering was performed within HLA-allele-positive subsets. Repertoires with fewer than 30,000 or more than 120,000 public chains, plus five repertoires with anomalous nucleotide sharing, were excluded from co-occurrence clustering. In TCRdb, the immuneACCESS table is reduced to in-frame sequences with V and J assigned. These tables do not hold every clone; where another copy was compared, an unresolved V gene accounts for under half, and the others remain unexplained. V and J calls and clone size are given by that table; D and trimming were obtained from the DNA. The sample records roughly 100,000 clones, 76% of which are singletons. 10% of the sample is held by the ten biggest clonotypes.

Spanning cysteine to phenylalanine, the CDR3 consists of 18 amino acids. The entry retains the CDR3 DNA only, 54 bases that are in frame from base 1. CDR1 and CDR2 (MGHRA, YSYEKL) derive from the germline V gene. In its sample, this clone was seen once. Its antigen remains unidentified. No base quality information exists; no much larger clone differs at one position. Recombination linked TRBV4-1 to TRBJ2-5, and 12 junction bases match TRBD2. The J call is uncertain, as TRBJ2-7 better fits the DNA end. Sequences were obtained from PBMCs. This clonotype was obtained from a woman aged 18-29 years in good health and CMV-seropositive. The CDR3 has the sequence CASSQEGLAGSKRNEQYF. The bases read TGCGCCAGCAGCCAGGAAGGACTAGCGGGGTCGAAACGGAACGAGCAGTACTTC.